This entry concerns a single TCR beta chain. The antigen remains unidentified. The CDR3 consists of 16 residues. In germline, CDR1 is MGHRA, CDR2 YSYEKL. Deletions cut 3 bases from V and 0 bases from J, with 15 bases between. Method: immunoSEQ multiplex PCR; TCRdb's copy keeps in-frame clones and lacks some. In the table there are over 2 million clones, over 85% of which are singletons. These data come from a study of shared clonotypes between healthy human individuals. Positive CCR7 selection of CD45RO-negative cells yielded the naive CD8 cells, and terminally differentiated effector memory CD45RA+ cells were excluded. Study-wide points: Limitation of the genetic and exposure-history diversity represented came from the few donors.

The sequencing sample was made of naive CD8+ T cells sorted from blood. This receptor was identified in a man aged 18 to 35 in good health. This rearrangement joins TRBV4-1 to TRBJ2-7, with D perhaps matching TRBD2 (7 bases). CDR3 DNA sequence: TGCGCCAGCAGCCAGGAGGGAGGGGGAGGCTCCTACGAGCAGTACTTC. Residues: CASSQEGGGGSYEQYF.